This passage covers 17 T cell receptor beta chains from one sample sequenced in a study of shared clonotypes between healthy human individuals. Assay used: immunoSEQ multiplex PCR; TCRdb lists only in-frame clones, some missing. The sample records about 2.1 million clones, about 92% being singletons. Terminally differentiated effector memory CD45RA+ cells were excluded from the naive CD8 cells, which were CD45RO-negative and positively selected for CCR7. The sequenced sample consisted of naive CD8+ T cells from PBMCs. All receptors come from a man aged 18 to 29 in good health. Some clones in this sample may be carry-over from other donors' samples.

This clone was seen just once. The chain joins TRBV7-9 to TRBJ2-5, with D perhaps TRBD2 (5 bases). Germline V gene data show CDR1 as SEHNR and CDR2 as FQNEAQ (reference sequence). Trimming took off 3 bases at V and 3 bases at J, with 8 bases between the two ends. The CDR3 contains 13 residues. The CDR3 region is CASSFGMKETQYF. Written as DNA, the CDR3 is TGTGCCAGCAGCTTCGGGATGAAAGAGACCCAGTACTTC.

V is TRBV6-5 and J is TRBJ2-3, with 11 nucleotides matching TRBD2. The V and J ends lost 8 bases and 2 bases, in that order; junction bases with no gene match: 3. This CDR3 has 14 residues. Germline V gene sequence: CDR1 MNHEY, CDR2 SVGAGI. The CDR3 loop reads CASGTSGYTDTQYF. DNA for the CDR3: TGTGCCAGCGGGACTAGCGGATACACAGATACGCAGTATTTT.

The V call is TRBV11-3, the J call TRBJ1-1; D is unclear. V gave up 7 bases and J gave up 5 bases, with 20 bases separating them. The germline gives CDR1 SGHNT, CDR2 YENEEA. The CDR3 has 15 amino acids. DNA of the CDR3: TGTGCCAGCACCATACCTCCAATCCTCGGAACTGAAGCTTTCTTT. Its protein product is CASTIPPILGTEAFF. The full variable domain, in which reference TRBV11-3 and TRBJ1-1 provide the parts outside the CDR3, is EAGVVQSPRYKIIEKKQPVAFWCNPISGHNTLYWYLQNLGQGPELLIRYENEEAVDDSQLPKDRFSAERLKGVDSTLKIQPAELGDSAVYLCASTIPPILGTEAFFGQGTRLTVV.

The rearrangement joins TRBV5-1 to TRBJ2-1; D not certain. Per germline, CDR1 SGHRS and CDR2 YFSETQ. Trimming left V 3 bases short and J 8 bases short, with 21 bases between. This CDR3 region has 16 residues. The CDR3 DNA follows: TGCGCCAGCAGCTCACGATGGGCGGTCCGTGGAGATGAGCAGTTCTTC. Translation: CASSSRWAVRGDEQFF.

This clone was seen once. The chain links TRBV4-3 to TRBJ1-1, with D tentatively TRBD1 (6 bases). Looked up from germline, CDR1 is LGHNA and CDR2 is YSLEER. The CDR3 consists of 14 residues. Trimming took 4 bases from V and 0 from J, leaving 9 bases between them. The CDR3 nucleotides are TGCGCCAGCAGCCCCAGGACAGTGAACACTGAAGCTTTCTTT. Amino acids: CASSPRTVNTEAFF.

The J gene is TRBJ1-1, the V gene TRBV10-3; D unclear. In germline, CDR1 is ENHRY, CDR2 SYGVKD. Trimming stripped 6 bases from V and 1 base from J, with 9 bases between. The CDR3 has 13 amino acids. CDR3 amino acids: CAIRTLGNTEAFF. For the CDR3, the DNA is TGTGCCATCAGAACTCTGGGGAACACTGAAGCTTTCTTT.

Here the CDR3 reads CASRLYVEQYF. CDR3 coding DNA: TGTGCAAGTCGCTTATACGTCGAGCAGTACTTC. The chain carries TRBV12-2 and TRBJ2-7. TRBV12-2 is classified as a pseudogene. This CDR3 is built from 11 residues.

The chain recombines TRBV7-8 with TRBJ2-1; no clear D gene. Trimming removed 3 bases from V and 0 bases from J, with 9 bases in between. CDR3 length: 15 residues. Germline V gene data show CDR1 as SGHVS and CDR2 as FQNEAQ. The CDR3: CASSFRLSSYNEQFF. CDR3 sequence (DNA): TGTGCCAGCAGCTTTCGGCTAAGCTCCTACAATGAGCAGTTCTTC.

This clone was seen once. The V call is TRBV6-5, the J call TRBJ2-7; D may correspond to TRBD1 or TRBD2 (7 bases each). This CDR3 contains 15 residues. Trimming took off 7 bases at V and 3 bases at J, with 19 bases between the two ends. Germline values: CDR1 MNHEY, CDR2 SVGAGI. In nucleotides, the CDR3 is TGTGCCAGCAAGAACCGCCAGGGGGAGGGCTACGAGCAGTACTTC. This encodes CASKNRQGEGYEQYF.

This sequence joins TRBV29-1 and TRBJ2-7; D is tentatively TRBD1 or TRBD2 (6 bases each). Per the germline V gene, CDR1 is SQVTM and CDR2 is ANQGSEA. The CDR3 runs 11 residues. The V and J ends lost 7 bases and 2 bases respectively, with 9 bases between them. CDR3 in DNA: TGCAGCGGGGGGGCACCCTACGAGCAGTACTTC. Protein product: CSGGAPYEQYF.

The chain combines TRBV12-5 with TRBJ2-1; 10 bases are a match to TRBD2. With 5 bases clipped from V and 0 bases from J, the junction kept 10 bases outside the gene matches. Germline values: CDR1 LGHNT, CDR2 FRNRAP. The CDR3 runs to 18 residues. In DNA, the CDR3 is TGTGCTAGTGGTATGACTAGCGGGCCATCTAGCTCCTACAATGAGCAGTTCTTC. It specifies CASGMTSGPSSSYNEQFF.

This chain connects TRBV7-3 to TRBJ2-7; D not resolved. V lost 5 bases and J 1 base, leaving 9 bases between the germline ends. Germline lookup yields CDR1 SGHTA and CDR2 FQGTGA. The CDR3 is 13 amino acids. The chain's CDR3 is CASSPDGSYEQYF. CDR3 coding DNA: TGTGCCAGCAGCCCAGACGGATCCTACGAGCAGTACTTC.

The chain carries TRBV6-5 and TRBJ1-1, with a possible D match to TRBD1 (5 bases). Germline V gene lookup returns CDR1 MNHEY and CDR2 SVGAGI. This CDR3 is 14 amino acids long. With 6 bases removed from V and 3 bases from J, the gap between germline ends came to 14 bases. CDR3 region: CASSFPGGHTEAFF. The CDR3 DNA follows: TGTGCCAGCAGCTTCCCCGGGGGACACACTGAAGCTTTCTTT.

The chain couples TRBV7-8 to TRBJ2-3; maybe TRBD1 (7 bases). This CDR3 is built from 16 residues. V lost 1 base to trimming and J lost 0 bases, with 11 bases between them. Germline V gives CDR1 SGHVS, CDR2 FQNEAQ. The CDR3 DNA follows: TGTGCCAGCAGCTTAGGGGCAGGGGGGAGCACAGATACGCAGTATTTT. Its protein product is CASSLGAGGSTDTQYF.

On this clone itself: The DNA is omitted, as the CDR3 cannot be located on it reliably, and the CDR3 follows TCRdb's listing. This chain uses TRBV10-2 with TRBJ2-7; the D call of TRBD1 is as the table states it, not checked on the DNA. The CDR3 extends over 15 residues, inclusive of both ends. CDR1 and CDR2 from the germline V gene are WSHSY and SAAADI. CDR3: CASSTSGQVHYEQYF.

The genes are TRBV15 and TRBJ1-5; D call uncertain. The V gene's germline CDR1 is LNHNV and CDR2 YYDKDF (reference sequence). V was trimmed by 4 bases and J by 0 bases, leaving 4 bases between them. The CDR3 is made up of 13 amino acids. The DNA for the CDR3 is TGTGCCACCAGCACCGATAGCAATCAGCCCCAGCATTTT. Its protein product is CATSTDSNQPQHF.

The CDR3 is CASRGNQPQHF. In nucleotides, the CDR3 is TGTGCCAGCAGGGGGAATCAGCCCCAGCATTTT. The gene calls are TRBV5-8 and TRBJ1-5; D is undetermined. The CDR3 has 11 amino acids. V dropped 5 bases and J dropped 4 bases, with 4 bases sitting between them. CDR1 SGHTS and CDR2 YDEGEE come from the germline V gene.